This T cell receptor beta chain was documented in a study of Graves' ophthalmopathy and Graves' hyperthyroidism. The authors amplified TCR beta CDR3 regions from RNA transcripts. After a first-round RT-PCR with HTBI primers, a second-round multiplex PCR was run. One entry per CDR3 protein results from TCRdb running MiXCR on the multiplex PCR reads. The data hold about 500,000 distinct CDR3 sequences, with less than 45% observed a single time. Patients were diagnosed from clinical symptoms, serum thyroxine, TRAb, thyroid ultrasound and orbital computed tomography. Study findings and constraints: Discrimination between ophthalmopathy and stable hyperthyroidism by a 13-signature model showed roughly 88% sensitivity and roughly 80% specificity.

This clonotype turned up a few times. Its antigen is currently unknown. Germline trimming cut 2 bases from V and 3 bases from J; bases unmatched to any gene: 14. CDR3 size: 19 residues. Germline CDR1 SGHTA, CDR2 FQGNSA. The specimen was peripheral blood or thyroid tissue (not recorded which). The rearrangement links TRBV7-2 to TRBJ2-5, with 11 bases lining up with TRBD2. The receptor was isolated from an adult man with Graves' hyperthyroidism. The CDR3 DNA reads as TGTGCCAGCAGCTTAAGAGGTGGGCTAGCGGGAGGCCCGAAAGAGACCCAGTACTTC. This translates into CASSLRGGLAGGPKETQYF. Complete variable domain (other parts from reference TRBV7-2 and TRBJ2-5): GAGVSQSPSNKVTEKGKDVELRCDPISGHTALYWYRQSLGQGLEFLIYFQGNSAPDKSGLPSDRFSAERTGGSVSTLTIQRTQQEDSAVYLCASSLRGGLAGGPKETQYFGPGTRLLVL.